This entry is about one T cell receptor (beta chain). PCR employed 60 Vbeta and 13 Jbeta primers. Assay used: immunoSEQ multiplex PCR; TCRdb lists only in-frame clones, some missing. Among roughly 140,000 clones listed, 60% to 85% were seen once. From germline, CDR1 is GTSNPN and CDR2 SVGIG (reference sequence). The CDR3 runs 15 residues. The V and J ends lost 5 bases and 4 bases, in that order; junction bases with no gene match: 9. These data come from a study of cytomegalovirus exposure and HLA in healthy donors. The chain joins TRBV30 to TRBJ2-2, with 8 bases identical to TRBD2. This TCR derives from a woman aged 40 to 55 in good health and CMV-seropositive. Sequenced input: PBMCs. The CDR3 spells CAWARLALGTGELFF. The DNA of the CDR3 is TGTGCCTGGGCTAGACTAGCGCTGGGCACCGGGGAGCTGTTTTTT.